This T cell receptor beta chain was sequenced in a study of persistence of HIV-infected CD4 T cells. Overall study: Suppressive ART had lasted a median of approximately eight years. Findings and caveats of the study: Antigen-responding cells were enriched for degenerate expanded CDR3beta sequences.

This was the immunoSEQ version 4 assay in survey mode. TCRdb's copy holds only in-frame clones and misses some; the assay was immunoSEQ multiplex PCR. The sample has about 33,000 clones; around 80% are singletons. Cells were stimulated with CMV-infected fibroblast lysates at 10 ug/mL. Memory cells lacking CD40L and CD69 with high CD45RO were sorted. These HIV-1-infected adults initiated suppressive ART in chronic infection. Inclusion required CMV-positive serology and CD4+ counts above 400 cells/uL. In regard to this clone: Its antigen is unknown.

The CDR3 covers 13 residues. With 0 bases clipped from V and 5 bases from J, the junction kept 1 base outside the gene matches. The V gene's germline CDR1 is SGHRS and CDR2 YFSETQ. This sequence originates from an adult woman with HIV who was CMV-seropositive. This chain joins TRBV5-1 and TRBJ1-1; TRBD1 aligns across 7 bases. Here the sequenced sample was CD4+ T cells sorted from PBMCs after approximately 20-hour stimulation, taken from a patient who received antiretroviral therapy. This CDR3 is CASSLDRGTEAFF. The DNA of the CDR3 is TGCGCCAGCAGCTTGGACAGGGGAACTGAAGCTTTCTTT. Based on the CDR3 plus reference TRBV5-1 and TRBJ1-1, the full variable domain is KAGVTQTPRYLIKTRGQQVTLSCSPISGHRSVSWYQQTPGQGLQFLFEYFSETQRNKGNFPGRFSGRQFSNSRSEMNVSTLELGDSALYLCASSLDRGTEAFFGQGTRLTVV.